This TCR beta chain originates from a study of blood T cells in healthy people across ages. CDR3 length: 14 amino acids. Germline values: CDR1 MNHNS, CDR2 SASEGT. V shed 4 bases and J shed 0 bases, with 9 bases lying between them. Peripheral blood samples of roughly 9.9 milliliters were drawn from each donor. PCR was performed a second time for about 7 to 11 cycles using a sample-barcoded 5' primer and a J-beta primer mix. One entry per CDR3 protein, called by TCRdb with MiXCR from the 5' RACE reads. Found here are 920,000 or so distinct CDR3 sequences, under 45% of them singletons; the top ten hold 18%.

The source is a woman aged 60-75 years in good health. Sequenced sample: blood. This sequence joins TRBV6-1 and TRBJ1-2; D gene uncertain. The CDR3: CASSVPTPNYGYTF. In nucleotides, the CDR3 is TGTGCCAGCAGTGTTCCGACGCCTAACTATGGCTACACCTTC.